Shown below are 5 T cell receptor beta chains from a single sample sequenced in a study of Ad26.COV2.S vaccination and SARS-CoV-2 variants (dated by TCRdb to the early 2020s). The method behind the library was the immunoSEQ multiplex PCR assay. In its TCRdb copy, this immuneACCESS table keeps in-frame sequences only and misses some clones. Where compared with another copy, unresolved V genes explain less than half of these, and the others have no known cause. Present in this sample are a few hundred thousand clones, around 90% of which were seen just once. The ten most abundant clones make up 5% to 6.5% of the sample. The treatment or condition label, as the study defines it: roughly 18 received Ad26.COV2.S at low or high dose, single or two shots; 5 received placebo; per-sample allocation not given. Repertoires of vaccine and placebo recipients were sequenced from samples collected on day 63 after the first injection.

The sequenced sample was peripheral blood, obtained in a trial of Ad26.COV2.S vaccine versus placebo. Receptors were obtained from a person between 18 and 65 years old who received the Ad26.COV2.S COVID-19 vaccine or a placebo.

The chain joins TRBV7-3 to TRBJ2-2; weak D call: TRBD2 (6 bases). The ends were cut back, 2 bases at V and 1 base at J, with 11 bases in the middle. Germline V gives CDR1 SGHTA, CDR2 FQGTGA. The CDR3 runs 16 residues. The CDR3 region is CASSLSGGMNTGELFF. The CDR3 bases are TGTGCCAGCAGCTTATCCGGCGGGATGAACACCGGGGAGCTGTTTTTT.

This chain links TRBV6-5 with TRBJ1-1; D is uncertain. The V gene lost 6 bases and the J gene lost 3 bases, with 11 bases spanning the gap. From germline, CDR1 is MNHEY and CDR2 SVGAGI. This CDR3 has 13 amino acids. This chain's CDR3 is CASRKSVDTEAFF. The CDR3 DNA is TGTGCCAGCAGAAAATCGGTGGACACTGAAGCTTTCTTT.

This clone was detected once. The CDR3 nucleotides read TGTGCCAGCAGCGGGATTGGCTCCTACGAGCAGTACTTC. Translating gives CASSGIGSYEQYF. The J gene is TRBJ2-7, the V gene TRBV6-5; TRBD2 might be the D (5 bases). CDR1 is MNHEY, CDR2 SVGAGI, per germline. The CDR3 runs to 13 residues. The V end lost 6 bases, the J end lost 0 bases, and 9 bases lay between the germline ends.

This chain connects TRBV9 to TRBJ1-1; unclear D gene. V was clipped by 1 base and J by 0 bases, with 10 bases between them. Germline V gene data show CDR1 as SGDLS and CDR2 as YYNGEE. The CDR3 has 15 amino acids. CDR3: CASSVSGKMNTEAFF. The CDR3 nucleotides are TGTGCCAGCAGCGTAAGTGGGAAGATGAACACTGAAGCTTTCTTT.

This sequence joins TRBV19 and TRBJ2-7, with D perhaps TRBD1 (7 bases). The length of the CDR3 is 14 residues. CDR1 and CDR2 (germline): LNHDA, SQIVND (reference sequence). Trimming stripped 3 bases from V and 2 bases from J, with 11 bases between. The CDR3 DNA sequence: TGTGCCAGTAGTATCCCAGGGGGGACCTACGAGCAGTACTTC. Encoded protein: CASSIPGGTYEQYF.